The 27 T cell receptor beta chains below all came from one sample that was sequenced in a study of Graves' ophthalmopathy and Graves' hyperthyroidism. CDR3 regions of TCR beta were amplified from RNA transcripts. Second-round multiplex PCR came after first-round RT-PCR with HTBI primers. From the multiplex PCR reads, TCRdb called clonotypes with MiXCR, one entry per CDR3 protein. This sample has about 600,000 distinct CDR3 sequences, with 35% to 45% found just once. Specimen: peripheral blood or thyroid tissue (not recorded which). The receptor source for this set is an adult man with Graves' hyperthyroidism.

This rearrangement joins TRBV12-5 to TRBJ2-7; 8 bases agree with TRBD2. The length of the CDR3 is 16 residues. Germline V lookup: CDR1 LGHNT, CDR2 FRNRAP. J was trimmed by 3 bases and V by 4 bases; bases with no gene match: 11. The CDR3 loop is CASGCTSGGGFYEQYF. The CDR3 DNA reads as TGTGCTAGTGGTTGTACTAGCGGAGGGGGGTTCTACGAGCAGTACTTC.

This rearrangement joins TRBV5-1 to TRBJ2-7; D gene ambiguous. Trimming took 4 bases from V and 7 from J, leaving 12 bases between them. The CDR3 extends over 12 amino acids. CDR1 SGHRS and CDR2 YFSETQ come from the germline V gene. The CDR3 reads CASSPIWEEQYF. The CDR3 nucleotides read TGCGCCAGCAGCCCTATCTGGGAAGAGCAGTACTTC.

The sample holds many counts of this clonotype. This chain joins TRBV7-3 and TRBJ1-1; perhaps TRBD1 as D (5 bases). The CDR3 loop spans 13 amino acids. Germline CDR1 reads SGHTA; CDR2 reads FQGTGA. Between the trimmed V and J ends, which lost 5 bases and 5 bases, there was a span of 12 bases. CDR3 amino acids: CASSESQGTEAFF. DNA for the CDR3: TGTGCCAGCAGCGAAAGTCAGGGAACTGAAGCTTTCTTT.

This clonotype was picked up many times. This chain joins TRBV9 and TRBJ1-6, with 9 nucleotides matching TRBD1. The CDR3 sequence is 16 residues long. Trimming cost V 0 bases and J 7 bases; bases outside gene matches: 5. CDR1 SGDLS and CDR2 YYNGEE come from the germline V gene. This CDR3 is CASSVAPGQGNSPLHF. In DNA, the CDR3 is TGTGCCAGCAGCGTAGCCCCGGGACAGGGAAATTCACCCCTCCACTTT. The complete variable domain, with remaining parts taken from reference TRBV9 and TRBJ1-6, reads DSGVTQTPKHLITATGQRVTLRCSPRSGDLSVYWYQQSLDQGLQFLIQYYNGEERAKGNILERFSAQQFPDLHSELNLSSLELGDSALYFCASSVAPGQGNSPLHFGNGTRLTVT.

The chain is built from TRBV24-1 and TRBJ2-5; 9 bases align to TRBD1. V trimming: 11 bases; J trimming: 3 bases; junction bases outside the gene matches: 9. The germline CDR1 and CDR2 sequences are KGHDR and SFDVKD. This CDR3 region has 14 residues. The CDR3 reads CAKLRGDREETQYF. As DNA, the CDR3 is TGTGCCAAACTACGGGGGGACAGGGAAGAGACCCAGTACTTC.

This clonotype was detected only a few times. V gene TRBV30 combines with J gene TRBJ1-1, with D uncertain. Between the trimmed V and J ends, which lost 0 bases and 3 bases, there was a span of 8 bases. The CDR3 totals 13 residues. Germline CDR1 GTSNPN, CDR2 SVGIG (reference sequence). The CDR3 protein is CAWSVHGDTEAFF. CDR3 nucleotide sequence: TGTGCCTGGAGTGTACATGGTGACACTGAAGCTTTCTTT.

This clonotype came up a few times. This chain joins TRBV6-5 and TRBJ1-1; D is uncertain. With 0 bases removed from V and 1 base from J, the gap between germline ends came to 9 bases. Germline CDR1 reads MNHEY; CDR2 reads SVGAGI. The CDR3 sequence is 15 residues long. For the CDR3, the DNA is TGTGCCAGCAGTTACTCGTATTCCGGGAACACTGAAGCTTTCTTT. It encodes CASSYSYSGNTEAFF.

As for this clonotype: With a much larger clone just one base away, this may be a read error. The chain recombines TRBV19 with TRBJ2-7, with D perhaps matching TRBD1 or TRBD2 (5 bases each). Germline V gives CDR1 LNHDA, CDR2 SQIVND (reference sequence). Trimming took off 5 bases at V and 2 bases at J, with 13 bases between the two ends. This CDR3 comprises 14 residues. The DNA for the CDR3 is TGTGCCAGTAGTTCTGGACGGGGCCCCTACGAGCAGTACTTC. Its translation is CASSSGRGPYEQYF. The variable domain in full, with the rest retrieved from reference TRBV19 and TRBJ2-7, is DGGITQSPKYLFRKEGQNVTLSCEQNLNHDAMYWYRQDPGQGLRLIYYSQIVNDFQKGDIAEGYSVSREKKESFPLTVTSAQKNPTAFYLCASSSGRGPYEQYFGPGTRLTVT.

With regard to this clonotype: This may stem from a read error, because a much larger clone lies one nucleotide away. The J gene is TRBJ2-7, the V gene TRBV12-5, with a weak D call TRBD2 (6 bases). Germline-derived CDR1 and CDR2 are LGHNT and FRNRAP. This CDR3 is 13 amino acids long. The CDR3 coding sequence is TGTGCCAGCAGAACTGGCGGGATTAGGGAGCAGTACTTC. This codes for CASRTGGIREQYF.

The gene calls are TRBV11-3 and TRBJ1-5; a possible D gene is TRBD1 (5 bases). This CDR3 is built from 17 residues. The V end lost 3 bases, the J end lost 0 bases, and 15 bases lay between the germline ends. In germline, CDR1 is SGHNT, CDR2 YENEEA. The CDR3 loop reads CASSLVGGDHSNQPQHF. The CDR3 region has the DNA TGTGCCAGCAGCTTGGTGGGGGGGGATCATAGCAATCAGCCCCAGCATTTT.

There are a few counts of this clonotype. The gene calls are TRBV29-1 and TRBJ2-3; 7 positions agree with TRBD2. Per germline, CDR1 SQVTM and CDR2 ANQGSEA. V lost 8 bases, J lost 4 bases, and 9 bases stayed unmatched. This CDR3 comprises 13 residues. CDR3 bases: TGCAGCACACAGCCGGGGGGAGCAGATACGCAGTATTTT. It specifies CSTQPGGADTQYF.

This clonotype was detected many times. This chain links TRBV20-1 with TRBJ1-4; unclear D gene. CDR1 and CDR2 from the germline V gene are DFQATT and SNEGSKA (reference sequence). The germline V and J ends were trimmed by 3 bases and 0 bases, with 8 bases remaining between them. The CDR3 has 14 residues. This chain's CDR3 is CSARGFATNEKLFF. Here the CDR3 DNA reads TGCAGTGCTAGGGGATTTGCAACTAATGAAAAACTGTTTTTT.

The J gene is TRBJ1-2, the V gene TRBV2; tentatively, D is TRBD1 (5 bases). V was pared by 4 bases and J by 6 bases, with 18 bases between. Germline V gene lookup returns CDR1 SNHLY and CDR2 FYNNEI. This CDR3 has 15 residues. The CDR3 sequence is CASSGRAGTSDGYTF. CDR3 sequence (DNA): TGTGCCAGCAGTGGGCGGGCAGGGACGAGCGATGGCTACACCTTC.

This clonotype has at least ten counts. The chain couples TRBV10-3 to TRBJ1-1; 9 bases agree with TRBD1. Per the germline V gene, CDR1 is ENHRY and CDR2 is SYGVKD. With V trimmed by 7 bases and J by 1 base, 4 bases remained unmatched. The CDR3 has 14 amino acids. The CDR3 nucleotides read TGTGCCATCACCCCGGGACAGGGGAACACTGAAGCTTTCTTT. It specifies CAITPGQGNTEAFF.

This clonotype was seen many times. The chain joins TRBV3-1 to TRBJ1-2, with TRBD1 as a possible D gene (5 bases). Germline V gives CDR1 LGHDT, CDR2 YNNKEL (reference sequence). The CDR3 is made up of 14 amino acids. V was shortened by 4 bases and J by 8 bases, with 17 bases between the two germline ends. The CDR3 nucleotides read TGTGCCAGCAGCCGTTCCACGATCGGGGACGGCTACACCTTC. This codes for CASSRSTIGDGYTF.

This clonotype was picked up many times. The chain uses TRBV2 and TRBJ1-4, with D uncertain. The CDR3 length is 14 residues. CDR1 SNHLY and CDR2 FYNNEI come from the germline V gene. The V gene lost 2 bases and the J gene lost 5 bases, with 9 bases spanning the gap. The CDR3 bases are TGTGCCAGCAGTGAATTGGCAGGAAATGAAAAACTGTTTTTT. Its translation is CASSELAGNEKLFF.

This clonotype was found many times. The V gene is TRBV15, the J gene TRBJ2-2; D is unresolved. CDR3 length: 14 residues. V gave up 1 base and J gave up 1 base, with 4 bases separating them. Germline V gene data show CDR1 as LNHNV and CDR2 as YYDKDF (reference sequence). The CDR3 loop reads CATSRAGNTGELFF. The CDR3 DNA sequence: TGTGCCACCAGCAGAGCAGGGAACACCGGGGAGCTGTTTTTT.

This clonotype was counted at least ten times. The rearrangement links TRBV5-1 to TRBJ2-6; D gene unclear. Trimming removed 7 bases from V and 0 bases from J, with 8 bases in between. The V gene's germline CDR1 is SGHRS and CDR2 YFSETQ. The CDR3 contains 14 residues. The CDR3 nucleotides are TGCGCCAGCCGGGCCTTCTCTGGGGCCAACGTCCTGACTTTC. Residues: CASRAFSGANVLTF.

This clonotype has ten or more counts. The V and J genes are TRBV29-1 and TRBJ2-7; D tentatively reads TRBD1 or TRBD2 (5 bases each). The CDR3 contains 12 residues. Trimming took 4 bases from V and 1 from J, leaving 8 bases between them. CDR1 and CDR2 (germline): SQVTM, ANQGSEA. The CDR3 is CSVVGVSYEQYF. CDR3 DNA sequence: TGCAGCGTTGTGGGGGTTTCCTACGAGCAGTACTTC.

This clonotype was observed many times. V is TRBV27 and J is TRBJ1-2; weak D call: TRBD1 (6 bases). The CDR3 covers 13 residues. The V and J ends lost 6 bases and 8 bases respectively, with 16 bases between them. The V gene's germline CDR1 is MNHEY and CDR2 SMNVEV (reference sequence). The CDR3 region has the DNA TGTGCCAGCAGGACCCAGGGGACGGGAGGCTACACCTTC. Translation gives CASRTQGTGGYTF.

This clonotype was detected ten times or more. CDR3 loop: CSARGQQLNQPQHF. The DNA for the CDR3 is TGCAGTGCTAGGGGGCAGCAGCTCAATCAGCCCCAGCATTTT. This chain joins TRBV20-1 and TRBJ1-5; a weak D match, TRBD1 (5 bases). V lost 3 bases to trimming and J lost 3 bases, with 12 bases between them. In germline, CDR1 is DFQATT, CDR2 SNEGSKA (reference sequence). The CDR3 is 14 amino acids.

This rearrangement joins TRBV12-3 or TRBV12-4 to TRBJ2-5; D gene unclear. V lost 4 bases and J 5 bases, leaving 14 bases between the germline ends. The CDR3 consists of 14 residues. CDR3 loop: CASSWAVNGETQYF. CDR3 nucleotide sequence: TGTGCCAGCAGTTGGGCTGTGAACGGGGAGACCCAGTACTTC.

This clonotype was found a few times. V usage is TRBV12-5 and J usage is TRBJ1-6, with unresolved D. The V end lost 0 bases, the J end lost 0 bases, and 9 bases lay between the germline ends. The CDR3 is 17 amino acids. CDR1 and CDR2 (germline): LGHNT, FRNRAP. In DNA form, the CDR3 reads TGTGCTAGTGGTTTGGTATTGGCAGTCTCCTATAATTCACCCCTCCACTTT. Translation gives CASGLVLAVSYNSPLHF.

The chain uses TRBV20-1 and TRBJ2-7, with 11 bases matching TRBD2. J was trimmed by 7 bases and V by 3 bases; bases with no gene match: 11. Germline loops: CDR1 DFQATT, CDR2 SNEGSKA (reference sequence). This CDR3 region has 15 residues. The CDR3 coding sequence is TGCAGTGCTAGGCTAGCGGGAGGACCCTGGGGTGAGCAGTACTTC. Translation gives CSARLAGGPWGEQYF.

This clonotype was seen a handful of times. The chain recombines TRBV4-1 with TRBJ2-2; 8 nucleotides agree with TRBD2. Germline-derived CDR1 and CDR2 are MGHRA and YSYEKL. The CDR3 is 16 amino acids. With 3 bases clipped from V and 3 bases from J, the junction kept 6 bases outside the gene matches. CDR3 in DNA: TGCGCCAGCAGCCACTCGTCGGGAGGGCACACCGGGGAGCTGTTTTTT. Protein product: CASSHSSGGHTGELFF.

Remarks on this clonotype: A much larger clone differs by one base, so this may be a read error. The CDR3 does not end in the conserved phenylalanine or tryptophan, so this is likely a read error. The chain joins TRBV2 to TRBJ1-5; D gene unclear. This CDR3 comprises 15 residues. Germline V gene data show CDR1 as SNHLY and CDR2 as FYNNEI. V lost 1 base and J 1 base, leaving 8 bases between the germline ends. The CDR3 DNA follows: TGTGCCAGCAGTGAAGACCCCCGGAGCAATCAGCCCCAGCATCTT. Translation: CASSEDPRSNQPQHL.

The chain links TRBV5-1 to TRBJ1-1, with D tentatively TRBD1 (6 bases). The CDR3 runs 15 residues. V lost 0 bases to trimming and J lost 4 bases, with 13 bases between them. The germline V gene encodes CDR1 SGHRS and CDR2 YFSETQ. CDR3 nucleotides: TGCGCCAGCAGCTTGGGATGGGAAGGGGGCACTGAAGCTTTCTTT. Translation: CASSLGWEGGTEAFF.